A single TCR beta chain is shown here with its context. This CDR3 is 14 amino acids long. The data originate from a study of quantifying T cell responses using KT2 cells. Study in general: Reverse transcription used primers in the TCR alpha and beta constant regions.

A single-stranded UMI oligo with SP2 sequence was ligated to cDNA 3' ends. The first PCR ran 4 to 5 cycles with an equimolar RC1.1 and RC1.2 beta primer mix. Separate processing of TCR alpha and beta chains began at the second PCR. TCRdb independently ran MiXCR on the UMI-ligation and nested PCR reads; one entry per CDR3 protein. The sample includes under 35,000 distinct CDR3 sequences, 10% seen only once; the top ten take roughly 9%. Unfractionated PBMC were spiked with known numbers of KT2 clone cells. Sequencing used PBMCs spiked with cells of the T cell clone KT2. V and J are TRBV21-1 and TRBJ1-5; no check of the table's D call, TRBD1, against the DNA was made. TRBV21-1 is classified as a pseudogene. This sequence originates from a human donor. For the CDR3, the DNA is TGTGCCAGCAGCAAAGACAAGGGGAATCAGCCCCAGCATTTT. Translation: CASSKDKGNQPQHF.